This T cell receptor beta chain was found in a study of blood T cells in healthy people across ages. Study-wide background: Capture by template switching was about one barcoded beta molecule per two T cells.

The CDR3 covers 16 residues. Trimming removed 3 bases at V and 0 bases at J, with 15 bases between. The germline CDR1 and CDR2 sequences are DFQATT and SNEGSKA (reference sequence). A second PCR, run for roughly 7 to 11 cycles, used a sample-barcoded 5' primer plus a J-beta primer mix. TCRdb independently ran MiXCR on the 5' RACE reads; one entry per CDR3 protein. The table has hundreds of thousands of distinct CDR3 sequences, 36% seen once. Whole-study findings and limits: Significant beta diversity loss was already apparent by age approximately 38, declining roughly linearly. There was no known CMV status for donors, so expanded clonotype changes were possibly confounded.

As to this clonotype: Its cognate antigen is unknown. A much larger clone differs by one base, so this may be a read error.

This clonotype originated in a man aged 18 to 35 in good health. The sequenced sample was blood. The V call is TRBV20-1, the J call TRBJ2-1; D may correspond to TRBD1 or TRBD2 (5 bases each). The CDR3 loop reads CSARRVGPSSYNEQFF. Here the CDR3 DNA reads TGCAGTGCTAGGCGGGTGGGACCAAGCTCCTACAATGAGCAGTTCTTC.